This T cell receptor (beta chain) was captured by sequencing in a study of OX40 agonist ivuxolimab in advanced cancers. Whole-study context: Partial responses occurred in Three dose-escalation patients, one with hepatocellular carcinoma and two with cutaneous melanoma. Study-level findings and limits: In the 0.1-3.0 mg/kg groups, partial responders showed among the lowest expansion. Still undetermined is the antigen specificity of the expanded peripheral T cells.

The germline V gene encodes CDR1 MGHRA and CDR2 YSYEKL. V lost 2 bases, J lost 5 bases, and 5 bases stayed unmatched. The CDR3 covers 15 residues. To note about this clone: Its matching antigen is unknown.

Using immunoSEQ multiplex PCR, the repertoire was profiled, and TCRdb retains in-frame clones only, with some absent. Of just over 80,000 clones in the sample, around 86% were seen once. Prior autoimmune disease or systemic immunosuppression barred patients. The chain recombines TRBV4-1 with TRBJ1-2, with 10 positions matching TRBD1. This specimen was CD4+ or CD8+ T cells sorted from blood, taken in a trial of the OX40 agonist ivuxolimab. This clonotype originated in an adult with an advanced solid tumor such as melanoma, head and neck, liver or kidney cancer. CDR3 sequence reads: CASSQRGTGAYGYTF. DNA for the CDR3: TGCGCCAGCAGCCAAAGAGGGACAGGGGCTTATGGCTACACCTTC.